This TCR beta chain was retrieved from a study of blood T cell repertoires in COVID-19. Study in general: There were acute and convalescent COVID-19 samples, and they came from the United States, Italy and Spain.

TCRdb keeps only in-frame clones here, not all; method: immunoSEQ multiplex PCR. Of about 150,000 clones listed, 88% were seen once; the top ten hold over 2%. Germline V gene data show CDR1 as LNHDA and CDR2 as SQIVND (reference sequence). The CDR3 has 14 amino acids. Trimming took off 5 bases at V and 2 bases at J, with 13 bases between the two ends. This receptor was taken from a human donor in a cohort sampled during active COVID-19. Specimen: peripheral blood. The chain links TRBV19 to TRBJ2-7; D possibly corresponds to TRBD1 (5 bases). CDR3: CASSSIDRTYEQYF. The CDR3 nucleotides read TGTGCCAGTAGTTCGATAGACAGAACCTACGAGCAGTACTTC.